The clone carrying this T cell receptor (beta chain) was recorded a few times. Its antigen is still unknown. The V gene end was trimmed by 7 bases and the J gene end by 6 bases; junction bases not matched to a gene: 12. The CDR3 sequence is 16 residues long. The germline V gene has CDR1 SGHTS and CDR2 YDEGEE. This entry belongs to a study of T cells in Graves' hyperthyroidism and ophthalmopathy. Study results and limitations: Most clonotypes expanded in the thyroid (above 0.001) were also present in blood. Progression to ophthalmopathy was predicted a median of about six months early.

Exclusion followed for patients with uncontrolled infection, other autoimmune disease, pregnancy or lactation. PBMCs stemmed from around 9.3 ml fresh peripheral blood. Amplification yielded TCR beta CDR3 regions, with RNA transcripts as the source. TCR CDR3 regions were first amplified by RT-PCR with HTBI primers. One entry per CDR3 protein, called by TCRdb with MiXCR from the multiplex PCR reads. This sample has about 290,000 distinct CDR3 sequences, with roughly 13% found just once. This TCR derives from a woman between 40 and 55 years old with Graves' hyperthyroidism. The source material was blood. The chain uses TRBV5-8 and TRBJ2-1; 11 bases fit TRBD2. CDR3 nucleotide sequence: TGTGCCAGCGGCAGACTAGCGGGACTAATGGGCAATGAGCAGTTCTTC. Amino acids: CASGRLAGLMGNEQFF.